This is a list of T cell receptor beta chains from one sample in a study of CD8 T cells in ankylosing spondylitis. Each CDR3 protein gets one entry after TCRdb re-called the 5' RACE reads with MiXCR. In the table there are over 150,000 distinct CDR3 sequences, about 13% of which are singletons. The sequenced sample consisted of blood, either unsorted or a sorted T cell fraction (not recorded which). The receptors derive from a male donor with ankylosing spondylitis or in good health (not recorded which). CDR3s include the opening cysteine and the closing phenylalanine or tryptophan. A D gene is named only where the DNA matches it firmly. Some rows mark clone size as missing; the rest say once, few, many or name a class of expanded clone.

abundance,d_gene,v_gene,j_gene,CDR3nt,CDR3aa
few,TRBD2,TRBV10-2,TRBJ2-3,TGCGCCAGCCTAGCGGGGAATACGCAGTATTTT,CASLAGNTQYF
few,TRBD1,TRBV4-1,TRBJ1-1,TGCGCCAGCAGCCAAGATACCAGGGGGGCCTGGGGGACTGAAGCTTTCTTT,CASSQDTRGAWGTEAFF
.,TRBD2,TRBV12-5,TRBJ2-1,TGTGCTAGTGGTTCCCGGACGGGAGGGAGCTACAATGAGCAGTTCTTC,CASGSRTGGSYNEQFF
many,TRBD2,TRBV5-5,TRBJ2-7,TGTGCCAGCAGCTTTGGGACTAGTCTCCGCGAGCAGTACTTC,CASSFGTSLREQYF
.,TRBD2,TRBV5-1,TRBJ2-2,TGCGCCAGCAGCTTCGGCGCGGGAGGGGACGGGGAGCTGTTTTTT,CASSFGAGGDGELFF
few,.,TRBV12-3/TRBV12-4,TRBJ1-1,TGTGCCAGCAGTTTATCAGGGATTAGCGCTGAAGCTTTCTTT,CASSLSGISAEAFF
.,.,TRBV2,TRBJ2-6,TGTGCCAGCAGTGAATGGTCGGACAACGTCCTGACTTTC,CASSEWSDNVLTF
.,TRBD1,TRBV15,TRBJ1-2,TGTGCCACCAGCAGAGAAATGGTGACAGGGGCACCGGGAGACTACACCTTC,CATSREMVTGAPGDYTF
few,TRBD1,TRBV4-1,TRBJ2-7,TGCGCCAGCAGCTTCTCCGGGACAGGTACCTACGAGCAGTACTTC,CASSFSGTGTYEQYF
many,TRBD2,TRBV12-3/TRBV12-4,TRBJ2-3,TGTGCCAGCAGTCCGGGTAGCGGGGGGGCTTGGGATACGCAGTATTTT,CASSPGSGGAWDTQYF
few,TRBD2,TRBV12-3/TRBV12-4,TRBJ2-2,TGTGCCAGCAGTGGACTAGCGGGGGGCTCCACCCTTGCCGGGGAGCTGTTTTTT,CASSGLAGGSTLAGELFF
many,TRBD2,TRBV15,TRBJ2-3,TGTGCCACCAGCCTAAGGAGGGCTAGCGGGACAGATACGCAGTATTTT,CATSLRRASGTDTQYF
.,TRBD1,TRBV15,TRBJ2-7,TGTGCCACTACGAAAGGGACAGGGGCCGGCCACGAGCAGTACTTC,CATTKGTGAGHEQYF
.,.,TRBV2,TRBJ1-2,TGTGCCAGCAGTGTGGGGTTCGCTAACTATGGCTACACCTTC,CASSVGFANYGYTF
.,.,TRBV7-9,TRBJ2-5,TGTGCCAGCAGCTTAGGGGACACGGGCTCGCAAGAGACCCAGTACTTC,CASSLGDTGSQETQYF
few,TRBD2,TRBV7-2,TRBJ2-2,TGTGCCAGCAGCAGACTACGGACTAGCAGCACCGGGGAGCTGTTTTTT,CASSRLRTSSTGELFF
few,.,TRBV4-1,TRBJ2-1,TGCGCCAGCAGCCAAGATGATCCTTGGGCGGGGGCAAATGAGCAGTTCTTC,CASSQDDPWAGANEQFF
.,TRBD1,TRBV30,TRBJ1-5,TGTGCCTGGAATTTGGGACAGGGGCGTCAGCCCCAGCATTTT,CAWNLGQGRQPQHF
few,.,TRBV6-1,TRBJ2-2,TGTGCCAGCAGCTTTCCCGGAGTCTCCGGGGAGCTGTTTTTT,CASSFPGVSGELFF
few,.,TRBV29-1,TRBJ1-3,TGCAGCGTTGAAGATCTGGGGGCAGGGGCGGGAAACACCATATATTTT,CSVEDLGAGAGNTIYF
few,.,TRBV5-1,TRBJ2-7,TGCGCCAGCAGCTTGTCCCTTTATAGCTCCTACGAGCAGTACTTC,CASSLSLYSSYEQYF
.,.,TRBV10-3,TRBJ2-2,TGTGCCATCAGTGAGTTCCCCGGATCGAGGGCCGGGGAGCTGTTTTTT,CAISEFPGSRAGELFF
.,TRBD2,TRBV20-1,TRBJ2-5,TGCAGTGCTAGAGATGTAAGCGGGGGAACACAAGAGACCCAGTACTTC,CSARDVSGGTQETQYF
.,.,TRBV5-6,TRBJ2-3,TGTGCCAGCAGTTCTATGGATACGCAGTATTTT,CASSSMDTQYF
few,.,TRBV11-1,TRBJ1-1,TGTGCCAGCAGCTTTTACTTAAACACTGAAGCTTTCTTT,CASSFYLNTEAFF
few,TRBD1,TRBV25-1,TRBJ2-7,TGTGCCAGCAGCGCCAGGATGTTAGGACAGGGCTCCGAGCAGTACTTC,CASSARMLGQGSEQYF
.,.,TRBV19,TRBJ1-2,TGTGCCAGTAGTCGGGGTCCACGCTATGGCTACACCTTC,CASSRGPRYGYTF
.,TRBD1,TRBV3-1,TRBJ1-1,TGTGCCAGCAGCCTGGGACAGGGAGGGGTCACTGAAGCTTTCTTT,CASSLGQGGVTEAFF
few,TRBD1,TRBV13,TRBJ1-1,TGTGCCAGCAGCTCGCAGGGGGCGCGCACTGAAGCTTTCTTT,CASSSQGARTEAFF
few,TRBD2,TRBV19,TRBJ2-7,TGTGCCAGTAGCCCGGGACTAGCGGGATTCTACGAGCAGTACTTC,CASSPGLAGFYEQYF
many,TRBD2,TRBV7-2,TRBJ2-3,TGTGCCAGCAGCTCTATAGCGGGAAGCCCAGATACGCAGTATTTT,CASSSIAGSPDTQYF
few,.,TRBV20-1,TRBJ2-1,TGCAGTGCTAGAGATCCTGTCCCTTCAGCCTACAATGAGCAGTTCTTC,CSARDPVPSAYNEQFF
.,TRBD1,TRBV30,TRBJ2-7,TGTGCCTGGAGTGTCGGACAGGGGGCCTTCTACGAGCAGTACTTC,CAWSVGQGAFYEQYF
.,.,TRBV7-9,TRBJ2-3,TGTGCCAGCAGTCACTACGGGACTCTGGAGGATACGCAGTATTTT,CASSHYGTLEDTQYF
few,.,TRBV27,TRBJ2-1,TGTGCCAGCCATAGAGGGAATGAGCAGTTCTTC,CASHRGNEQFF
.,TRBD2,TRBV6-1,TRBJ2-7,TGTGCCAGCAGCTCTGGACTAGCGGGAGGGCTGTACGAGCAGTACTTC,CASSSGLAGGLYEQYF
.,.,TRBV6-2/TRBV6-3,TRBJ2-7,TGTGCCAGCACCCTAGGACAGCCTTACGAGCAGTACTTC,CASTLGQPYEQYF
many,.,TRBV5-1,TRBJ2-2,TGCGCCAGCAGCTTAACAGAGACACTCAACACCGGGGAGCTGTTTTTT,CASSLTETLNTGELFF
.,TRBD2,TRBV2,TRBJ2-2,TGTGCCAGCAGTGAGCGACTAGCCCAGGGCACCGGGGAGCTGTTTTTT,CASSERLAQGTGELFF
many,TRBD1,TRBV6-2/TRBV6-3,TRBJ2-2,TGTGCCAGCAGTACGGGGACAGCAGACACCGGGGAGCTGTTTTTT,CASSTGTADTGELFF
few,TRBD2,TRBV6-2/TRBV6-3,TRBJ2-7,TGTGCCAGCAGCTTTGGACTAGCGGGAGGCTACGAGCAGTACTTC,CASSFGLAGGYEQYF
.,.,TRBV5-6,TRBJ1-1,TGTGCCAGCAGCCGGGGCCACATGAACACTGAAGCTTTCTTT,CASSRGHMNTEAFF
many,.,TRBV12-5,TRBJ1-2,TGTGCTAGTGGTTTGCGACACATTAACTATGGCTACACCTTC,CASGLRHINYGYTF
few,.,TRBV7-9,TRBJ2-1,TGTGCCAGCAGCCCTAGGGACGCCAAAAGCTCCTACAATGAGCAGTTCTTC,CASSPRDAKSSYNEQFF
few,.,TRBV25-1,TRBJ2-7,TGTGCCAGCAGTGAGGATACGGGCTACGAGCAGTACTTC,CASSEDTGYEQYF
.,TRBD2,TRBV4-1,TRBJ2-7,TGCGCCAGCAGCCGGGGGGGTGAGCAGTACTTC,CASSRGGEQYF